This TCR beta chain was documented in a study of blood T cell repertoires in COVID-19. Sequenced by immunoSEQ multiplex PCR; TCRdb stores in-frame clones only, minus some. The repertoire holds approximately 72,000 clones, with around 85% as singletons. The CDR3 is made up of 13 amino acids. Germline-derived CDR1 and CDR2 are MNHEY and SVGEGT. V was trimmed by 5 bases and J by 4 bases, leaving 11 bases between them. The source of this sequence is a woman aged 80 or over with active or convalescent COVID-19. The genes are TRBV6-2 or TRBV6-3 and TRBJ1-2, with no clear D. The sequencing input was peripheral blood. The chain's CDR3 is CASSDGGTYGYTF. CDR3 DNA sequence: TGTGCCAGCAGTGACGGAGGTACCTATGGCTACACCTTC.